The 25 T cell receptor beta chains below were found in one sample sequenced in a study of T cells in Graves' hyperthyroidism and ophthalmopathy. RNA transcripts yielded amplified TCR beta CDR3 regions. A first-round RT-PCR of the TCR CDR3 used the HTBI primer set. TCRdb recomputed calls from the multiplex PCR reads with MiXCR, one row per CDR3 protein. The data contain 450,000 to 700,000 distinct CDR3 sequences, 40% to 55% of them singletons. The specimen was peripheral blood or thyroid tissue (not recorded which). Every receptor here comes from an adult woman with Graves' disease, either hyperthyroidism or ophthalmopathy (not recorded which).

The V gene is TRBV10-3, the J gene TRBJ1-1; D remains ambiguous. V was trimmed by 7 bases and J by 4 bases, leaving 16 bases between them. This CDR3 has 14 residues. CDR1 is ENHRY and CDR2 is SYGVKD in the germline V gene. The CDR3 protein is CAITQTREGTEAFF. In DNA, the CDR3 is TGTGCCATCACCCAGACCCGAGAAGGCACTGAAGCTTTCTTT.

Turning to this clonotype: The conserved closing phenylalanine or tryptophan is absent in this CDR3, likely reflecting a read error. The DNA is omitted, as the CDR3 cannot be located on it reliably, and the CDR3 follows TCRdb's listing. V gene TRBV10-3 combines with J gene TRBJ2-5; whether TRBD1, the table's D call, matches the DNA was not checked. The germline V gene encodes CDR1 ENHRY and CDR2 SYGVKD. The CDR3 spans 9 amino acids, including both terminal residues. CDR3 loop: CAIRDQTDT.

J is TRBJ1-1 and V is TRBV6-5, with 7 bases matching TRBD1. Germline V CDR1 and CDR2: MNHEY, SVGAGI. V lost 0 bases and J lost 7; bases outside the gene matches: 5. This CDR3 spans 14 amino acids. CDR3: CASSYSTGRGEAFF. The CDR3 nucleotides read TGTGCCAGCAGTTACTCGACAGGGAGGGGTGAAGCTTTCTTT.

The V and J genes are TRBV20-1 and TRBJ2-7; 10 bases match TRBD1. The V segment lost 5 bases and the J segment 5 bases; nucleotides outside the gene matches: 12. The germline gives CDR1 DFQATT, CDR2 SNEGSKA (reference sequence). The CDR3 loop spans 15 amino acids. CDR3 coding DNA: TGCAGTGCTGGCCCCCTCCGGGACAGGGGCAACGAGCAGTACTTC. Amino acids: CSAGPLRDRGNEQYF.

In DNA, the CDR3 is TGCGCCAGCAGCCAAAACACAGACAGGGCCTATGGCTACACCTTC. Its translation: CASSQNTDRAYGYTF. The chain employs TRBV5-1 and TRBJ1-2; 7 bases line up with TRBD1. The CDR3 covers 15 residues. Germline CDR1 SGHRS, CDR2 YFSETQ. The ends lost 4 bases at V and 4 bases at J; junction bases unmatched: 10.

This clonotype has ten or more counts. The V call is TRBV4-1, the J call TRBJ2-7; the D gene is possibly TRBD2 (6 bases). Per the germline V gene, CDR1 is MGHRA and CDR2 is YSYEKL. The CDR3 runs to 17 residues. V was cut by 0 bases and J by 0 bases, with 15 bases left in between. In DNA form, the CDR3 reads TGCGCCAGCAGCCAAGAAGGATGGGCGGGGAACTCCTACGAGCAGTACTTC. Encoded protein: CASSQEGWAGNSYEQYF.

The chain couples TRBV28 to TRBJ2-7, with 12 bases matching TRBD2. The CDR3 contains 14 residues. The germline gives CDR1 MDHEN, CDR2 SYDVKM. Trimming at V came to 7 bases and at J to 6 bases, leaving 7 bases not matched to a gene. CDR3 DNA sequence: TGTGCCAGCACCATCCTAGCGGGAGGGGGCGAGCAGTACTTC. Amino acid sequence: CASTILAGGGEQYF.

The chain combines TRBV7-8 with TRBJ1-6; 9 nucleotides line up with TRBD1. Germline V lookup: CDR1 SGHVS, CDR2 FQNEAQ. J gave up 8 bases and V 2 bases, and 4 bases lay outside the gene matches. The CDR3 loop spans 15 amino acids. The DNA for the CDR3 is TGTGCCAGCAGCTTACGGAGGACAGGGGATTCACCCCTCCACTTT. Its protein is CASSLRRTGDSPLHF.

The sample holds many counts of this clonotype. This chain uses TRBV2 with TRBJ1-3; 10 bases are shared with TRBD1. J lost 9 bases, V lost 7 bases, and 6 bases had no gene match. The germline V gene encodes CDR1 SNHLY and CDR2 FYNNEI. The CDR3 sequence is 13 residues long. The CDR3 DNA follows: TGTGCCAGCAAGGGGACAGGGGCGTCCACCATATATTTT. This translates into CASKGTGASTIYF.

This clonotype appeared a single time. The chain joins TRBV7-2 to TRBJ2-5, with D unresolved. Deletions cut 3 bases from V and 5 bases from J, with 13 bases between. The CDR3 length is 14 residues. Germline CDR1 and CDR2: SGHTA and FQGNSA. CDR3 residues: CASSFFDLNETQYF. CDR3 DNA sequence: TGTGCCAGCAGCTTCTTCGACCTGAATGAGACCCAGTACTTC. Filled out from reference TRBV7-2 and TRBJ2-5, the complete variable domain reads GAGVSQSPSNKVTEKGKDVELRCDPISGHTALYWYRQSLGQGLEFLIYFQGNSAPDKSGLPSDRFSAERTGGSVSTLTIQRTQQEDSAVYLCASSFFDLNETQYFGPGTRLLVL.

A few counts support this clonotype. This rearrangement joins TRBV28 to TRBJ2-7; 7 bases are a match to TRBD2. Germline V gene sequence: CDR1 MDHEN, CDR2 SYDVKM. The junction had 9 bases not matched to a gene; V was cut back by 7 bases and J by 3 bases. The CDR3 contains 14 residues. The CDR3 reads CASKLAELNYEQYF. CDR3 coding DNA: TGTGCCAGCAAGCTAGCGGAGCTAAACTACGAGCAGTACTTC.

The table lists this clonotype with many counts. V is TRBV24-1 and J is TRBJ1-1, with D tentatively TRBD1 (5 bases). Trimming removed 9 bases from V and 7 bases from J, with 11 bases in between. CDR3 length: 11 residues. Germline loops: CDR1 KGHDR, CDR2 SFDVKD. The CDR3 protein is CATARGGEAFF. CDR3 DNA: TGTGCCACCGCTCGCGGGGGTGAAGCTTTCTTT.

The chain employs TRBV6-5 and TRBJ2-2; D is unclear. From germline, CDR1 is MNHEY and CDR2 SVGAGI. The CDR3 is made up of 13 amino acids. V gave up 5 bases and J gave up 7 bases, with 11 bases separating them. Here the CDR3 DNA reads TGTGCCAGCAGTACACCACGTGGCGGGGAGCTGTTTTTT. As protein: CASSTPRGGELFF.

The chain combines TRBV5-1 with TRBJ2-5, with D possibly matching TRBD2 (6 bases). Germline V gene data show CDR1 as SGHRS and CDR2 as YFSETQ. The V gene lost 0 bases and the J gene lost 4 bases, with 13 bases spanning the gap. The CDR3 runs 15 residues. Here the CDR3 DNA reads TGCGCCAGCAGCTTGGCTTCCGGGAGTCGAGAGACCCAGTACTTC. This codes for CASSLASGSRETQYF.

Turning to this clonotype: One end of the junction varies from germline; a read error may be responsible. The chain joins TRBV9 to TRBJ1-2; no reliable D call. The CDR3 contains 12 residues. Germline loops: CDR1 SGDLS, CDR2 YYNGEE. CDR3 sequence reads: CASSAAGGRYTF. The CDR3 DNA sequence: TGTGCCAGCAGCGCAGCGGGAGGAAGGTACACATTC.

The gene calls are TRBV6-5 and TRBJ1-1; TRBD1 aligns across 10 bases. CDR1 and CDR2 (germline): MNHEY, SVGAGI. Losses at the gene ends were 8 bases for V and 10 bases for J; bases not matched to a gene: 10. The CDR3 is made up of 13 amino acids. The CDR3 region is CASWRRQGARAFF. DNA of the CDR3: TGTGCCAGCTGGAGGAGACAGGGGGCGCGAGCTTTCTTT.

This clonotype was counted ten times or more. The V and J genes are TRBV4-1 and TRBJ2-7, with D uncertain. The V and J ends lost 4 bases and 2 bases respectively, with 12 bases between them. The CDR3 extends over 14 amino acids. In germline, CDR1 is MGHRA, CDR2 YSYEKL. The CDR3, as DNA: TGCGCCAGCAGCCGCCCCACGCGGACCTACGAGCAGTACTTC. As protein: CASSRPTRTYEQYF.

The sample holds many counts of this clonotype. The rearrangement joins TRBV7-2 to TRBJ1-1; 10 bases map to TRBD1. V gave up 5 bases and J gave up 11 bases; unmatched junction bases: 8. CDR1 and CDR2 from the germline V gene are SGHTA and FQGNSA. There are 13 residues in the CDR3. DNA for the CDR3: TGTGCCAGCAGCCTGCGACAGGGGGCTTTGGCTTTCTTT. This encodes CASSLRQGALAFF.

At least ten counts were recorded for this clonotype. The chain uses TRBV11-2 and TRBJ2-5; 10 positions match TRBD1. Germline values: CDR1 SGHAT, CDR2 FQNNGV. J lost 3 bases, V lost 5 bases, and 3 bases had no gene match. CDR3 size: 14 residues. CDR3 DNA: TGTGCCAGCAGCGGAGGACAGGGGGAAGAGACCCAGTACTTC. It yields the protein CASSGGQGEETQYF. Combining the CDR3 with reference TRBV11-2 and TRBJ2-5 gives the whole variable domain EAGVAQSPRYKIIEKRQSVAFWCNPISGHATLYWYQQILGQGPKLLIQFQNNGVVDDSQLPKDRFSAERLKGVDSTLKIQPAKLEDSAVYLCASSGGQGEETQYFGPGTRLLVL.

This clonotype was seen ten or more times. The genes are TRBV19 and TRBJ1-2; D uncertain. Germline V gene lookup returns CDR1 LNHDA and CDR2 SQIVND (reference sequence). V was cut by 4 bases and J by 7 bases, with 13 bases left in between. The CDR3 has 13 amino acids. The DNA for the CDR3 is TGTGCCAGTAGTACTCTCCCGTCAGGTGGCTACACCTTC. It codes for CASSTLPSGGYTF.

At least ten counts were recorded for this clonotype. J is TRBJ1-1 and V is TRBV2; 8 bases agree with TRBD1. CDR1 is SNHLY, CDR2 FYNNEI, per germline. V shed 4 bases and J 1 base; nucleotides not matched to a gene: 5. The CDR3 is 15 residues long. The CDR3 sequence: CASSVDRVGNTEAFF. CDR3 bases: TGTGCCAGCAGTGTGGACAGGGTTGGGAACACTGAAGCTTTCTTT. Complete variable domain (other parts from reference TRBV2 and TRBJ1-1): EPEVTQTPSHQVTQMGQEVILRCVPISNHLYFYWYRQILGQKVEFLVSFYNNEISEKSEIFDDQFSVERPDGSNFTLKIRSTKLEDSAMYFCASSVDRVGNTEAFFGQGTRLTVV.

This clonotype was recorded at least ten times. The chain is built from TRBV18 and TRBJ2-7; 7 nucleotides agree with TRBD2. The V segment lost 3 bases and the J segment 5 bases; nucleotides outside the gene matches: 4. Looked up from germline, CDR1 is KGHSH and CDR2 is LQKENI. This CDR3 is built from 13 residues. The CDR3 DNA is TGTGCCAGCTCACCGGGGGAGGGAAACGAGCAGTACTTC. Translated, it gives CASSPGEGNEQYF.

V is TRBV27 and J is TRBJ1-1, with 7 positions matching TRBD1. After removal of 6 bases from V and 5 bases from J, the junction contained 6 bases not matched to a gene. Germline V gives CDR1 MNHEY, CDR2 SMNVEV (reference sequence). This CDR3 comprises 13 residues. The CDR3 protein is CASRHLTGTEAFF. The CDR3 bases are TGTGCCAGCAGACATCTGACAGGGACTGAAGCTTTCTTT.

There are a few counts of this clonotype. V gene TRBV24-1 combines with J gene TRBJ1-1, with 7 positions matching TRBD1. V was pared by 4 bases and J by 8 bases, with 6 bases of the junction left unmatched. Germline values: CDR1 KGHDR, CDR2 SFDVKD. The CDR3 has 13 residues. The CDR3 region has the DNA TGTGCCACCAGTGACTCCGACAGGGCGGAAGCTTTCTTT. Its protein product is CATSDSDRAEAFF.

This chain connects TRBV27 to TRBJ2-7; 9 bases align to TRBD1. There are 17 residues in the CDR3. Germline values: CDR1 MNHEY, CDR2 SMNVEV (reference sequence). The junction had 15 bases not matched to a gene; V was cut back by 5 bases and J by 4 bases. CDR3 bases: TGTGCCAGCAGTCTGAGGGGGTGGACAGGGGAGGGTTACGAGCAGTACTTC. Translating it yields CASSLRGWTGEGYEQYF.